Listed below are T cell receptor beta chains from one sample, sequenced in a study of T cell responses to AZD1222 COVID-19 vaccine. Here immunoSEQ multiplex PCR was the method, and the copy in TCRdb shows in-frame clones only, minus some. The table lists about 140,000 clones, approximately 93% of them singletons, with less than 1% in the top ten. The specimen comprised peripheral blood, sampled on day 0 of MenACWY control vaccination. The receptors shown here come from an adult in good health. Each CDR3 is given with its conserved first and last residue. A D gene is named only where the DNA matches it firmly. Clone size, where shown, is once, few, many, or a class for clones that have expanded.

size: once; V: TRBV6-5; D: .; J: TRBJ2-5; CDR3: CASSFDRLRTQYF; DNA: TGTGCCAGCAGTTTTGACAGGTTAAGGACCCAGTACTTC
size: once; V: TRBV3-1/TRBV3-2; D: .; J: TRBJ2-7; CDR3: CASSLGTATGRRSYEQYF; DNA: TGTGCCAGCAGCCTAGGGACTGCCACTGGCCGTCGCTCCTACGAGCAGTACTTC
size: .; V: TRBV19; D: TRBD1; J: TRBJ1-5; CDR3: CASSYGTGVRPQHF; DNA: TGTGCCAGTAGTTACGGGACAGGAGTACGGCCCCAGCATTTT
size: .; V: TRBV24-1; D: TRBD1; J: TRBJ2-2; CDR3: CATRDRGSTGELFF; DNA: TGTGCCACCCGGGACAGGGGTTCCACCGGGGAGCTGTTTTTT
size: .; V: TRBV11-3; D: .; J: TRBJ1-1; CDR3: CASSFRENTEAFF; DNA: TGTGCCAGCAGCTTCCGGGAGAACACTGAAGCTTTCTTT
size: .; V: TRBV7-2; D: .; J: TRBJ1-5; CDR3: CASSLKGGQPQHF; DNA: TGTGCCAGCAGCTTAAAGGGGGGTCAGCCCCAGCATTTT
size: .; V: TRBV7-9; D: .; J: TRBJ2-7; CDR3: CASSPIGARYEQYF; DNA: TGTGCCAGCAGCCCCATCGGGGCCCGCTACGAGCAGTACTTC
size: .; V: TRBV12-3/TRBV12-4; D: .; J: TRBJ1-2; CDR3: CASSRVIGYTF; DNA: TGTGCCAGCAGCAGGGTAATTGGCTACACCTTC
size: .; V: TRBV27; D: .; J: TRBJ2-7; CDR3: CASSLPGTEQYF; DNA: TGTGCCAGCAGTTTGCCAGGGACCGAGCAGTACTTC
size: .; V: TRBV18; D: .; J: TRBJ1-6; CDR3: CASSPQFQRDNSPLHF; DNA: TGTGCCAGCTCACCACAATTTCAGCGGGATAATTCACCCCTCCACTTT
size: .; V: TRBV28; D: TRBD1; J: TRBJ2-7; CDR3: CASSLDRVYEQYF; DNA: TGTGCCAGCAGTTTGGACAGGGTTTACGAGCAGTACTTC
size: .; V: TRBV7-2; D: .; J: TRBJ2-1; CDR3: CASSTRSYNEQFF; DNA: TGTGCCAGCAGCACAAGGAGTTACAATGAGCAGTTCTTC
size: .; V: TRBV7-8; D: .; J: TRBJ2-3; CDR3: CASSSPPDTQYF; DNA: TGTGCCAGCAGCTCACCTCCCGATACGCAGTATTTT
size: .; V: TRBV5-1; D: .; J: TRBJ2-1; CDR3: CASSHRDSQGRGAGYEQFF; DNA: TGCGCCAGCAGCCACCGGGACAGCCAAGGAAGGGGGGCAGGCTATGAGCAGTTCTTC
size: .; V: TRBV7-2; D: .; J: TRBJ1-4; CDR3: CASSGIEEKLFF; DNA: TGTGCCAGCAGCGGCATAGAAGAAAAACTGTTTTTT
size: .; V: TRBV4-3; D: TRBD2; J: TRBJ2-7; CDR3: CASSSRTSGAKEQYF; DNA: TGCGCCAGCAGTTCGAGGACTAGCGGGGCTAAGGAGCAGTACTTC
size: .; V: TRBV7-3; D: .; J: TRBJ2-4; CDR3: CASSPPGENIQYF; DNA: TGTGCCAGCAGCCCCCCAGGGGAAAACATTCAGTACTTC
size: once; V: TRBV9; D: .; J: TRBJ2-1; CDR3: CASSVGGLNEQFF; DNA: TGTGCCAGCAGCGTAGGGGGGCTAAATGAGCAGTTCTTC
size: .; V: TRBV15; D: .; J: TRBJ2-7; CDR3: CATSRDRGPYEQYF; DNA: TGTGCCACCAGCAGAGATCGAGGACCCTACGAGCAGTACTTC
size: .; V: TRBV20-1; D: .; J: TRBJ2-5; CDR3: CSAGKETQYF; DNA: TGCAGTGCAGGGAAAGAGACCCAGTACTTC
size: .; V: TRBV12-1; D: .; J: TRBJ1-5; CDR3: CASSFAGCRRGPQHF; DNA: TGTGCCAGCAGCTTTGCTGGCTGCCGGAGGGGACCCCAGCATTTT
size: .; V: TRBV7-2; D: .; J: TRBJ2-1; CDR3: CASSLAGGAYNEQFF; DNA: TGTGCCAGCAGCTTAGCGGGCGGGGCTTACAATGAGCAGTTCTTC
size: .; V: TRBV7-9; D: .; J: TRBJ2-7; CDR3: CASSPILGSYEQYF; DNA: TGTGCCAGCAGCCCAATACTAGGCTCCTACGAGCAGTACTTC
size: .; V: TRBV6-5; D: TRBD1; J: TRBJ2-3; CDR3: CASSYLLTGGVDTQYF; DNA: TGTGCCAGCAGTTACTTATTGACAGGGGGCGTCGATACGCAGTATTTT
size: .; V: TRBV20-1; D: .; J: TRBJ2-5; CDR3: CSAWGQETQYF; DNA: TGCAGTGCCTGGGGGCAGGAGACCCAGTACTTC
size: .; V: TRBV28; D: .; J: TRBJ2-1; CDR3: CASSSLQTSYNEQFF; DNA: TGTGCCAGCAGTTCCCTACAAACATCCTACAATGAGCAGTTCTTC
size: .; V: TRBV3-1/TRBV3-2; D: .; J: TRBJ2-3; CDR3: CASSQVFMPDTQYF; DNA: TGTGCCAGCAGCCAAGTGTTTATGCCAGATACGCAGTATTTT
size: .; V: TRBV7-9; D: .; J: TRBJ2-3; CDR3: CASSARRGRTVGATQYF; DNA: TGTGCCAGCAGCGCGCGACGGGGGAGGACCGTGGGAGCTACGCAGTATTTT
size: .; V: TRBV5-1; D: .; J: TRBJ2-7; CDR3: CASSSGGSSYEQYF; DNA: TGCGCCAGCAGCTCCGGGGGTAGCTCCTACGAGCAGTACTTC
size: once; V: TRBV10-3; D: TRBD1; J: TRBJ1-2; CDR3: CAIRGQGALSYGYTF; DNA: TGTGCCATCAGGGGACAGGGGGCGCTGAGCTATGGCTACACCTTC
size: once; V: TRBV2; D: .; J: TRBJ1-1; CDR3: CASIVQKNTEAFF; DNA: TGTGCCAGCATTGTGCAGAAGAACACTGAAGCTTTCTTT
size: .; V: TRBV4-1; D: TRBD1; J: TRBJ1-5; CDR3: CASSQDSFPPGTGNRLNQPQHF; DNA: TGCGCCAGCAGCCAAGACTCCTTCCCCCCTGGGACAGGGAACAGACTCAATCAGCCCCAGCATTTT
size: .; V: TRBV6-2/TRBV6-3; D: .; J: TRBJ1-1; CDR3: CASSYSSPGVGDENTEAFF; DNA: TGTGCCAGCAGTTACTCGTCTCCGGGTGTGGGGGATGAGAACACTGAAGCTTTCTTT
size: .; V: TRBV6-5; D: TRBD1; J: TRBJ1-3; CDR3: CASSYSRTGTGNTIYF; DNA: TGTGCCAGCAGTTACTCGAGGACAGGGACTGGAAACACCATATATTTT